The 18 T cell receptor beta chains presented below share a single source sample, sequenced in a study of blood T cells in healthy people across ages. A J-beta primer mix and a sample-barcoded 5' primer were used in a second PCR of roughly 7 to 12 cycles. MiXCR was run by TCRdb on the 5' RACE reads, yielding one entry per CDR3 protein. The repertoire holds about 1.4 million distinct CDR3 sequences, with around 59% as singletons. The specimen sequenced was blood. The source of these receptors is a man younger than 30 in good health.

The chain couples TRBV11-2 to TRBJ1-1; D ambiguous. The length of the CDR3 is 14 residues. Germline CDR1 is SGHAT and CDR2 is FQNNGV. Trimming left V 1 base short and J 6 bases short, with 12 bases between. The CDR3 DNA sequence: TGTGCCAGCAGCTTAGTCCCAGTGGGCCCTGAAGCTTTCTTT. Its translation is CASSLVPVGPEAFF.

There are a few counts of this clonotype. V usage is TRBV6-2 or TRBV6-3 and J usage is TRBJ2-5; D is undetermined. The germline V gene encodes CDR1 MNHEY and CDR2 SVGEGT. CDR3 size: 13 residues. Between the trimmed V and J ends, which lost 3 bases and 1 base, there was a span of 6 bases. The CDR3 DNA reads as TGTGCCAGCAGTTATGGATTCCAAGAGACCCAGTACTTC. Protein product: CASSYGFQETQYF.

The CDR3 reads CASTLSADSPLHF. The DNA for the CDR3 is TGTGCCAGCACCTTGAGTGCGGATTCACCCCTCCACTTT. This rearrangement joins TRBV12-3 or TRBV12-4 to TRBJ1-6; D gene ambiguous. V shed 7 bases and J shed 8 bases, with 12 bases lying between them. The length of the CDR3 is 13 residues.

In this sample, this clonotype turned up a few times. The chain links TRBV10-3 to TRBJ2-7; D call uncertain. Trimming left V 4 bases short and J 3 bases short, with 10 bases between. Germline loops: CDR1 ENHRY, CDR2 SYGVKD. The CDR3 has 13 amino acids. CDR3 amino acids: CAISAEERYEQYF. CDR3 bases: TGTGCCATCAGTGCCGAGGAACGCTACGAGCAGTACTTC.

V and J are TRBV6-6 and TRBJ2-3, with 9 bases that match TRBD2. This CDR3 is 14 amino acids long. Germline V gene lookup returns CDR1 MNHNY and CDR2 SVGAGI (reference sequence). V lost 7 bases and J lost 5; bases outside the gene matches: 7. This CDR3 is CASMGGRARDTQYF. The CDR3 nucleotides are TGTGCCAGCATGGGCGGGAGGGCGAGAGATACGCAGTATTTT.

CDR3 nucleotide sequence: TGCAGCGTTGAAGGGGGGTGGACAGTGAATGAGCAGTACTTC. It is translated as CSVEGGWTVNEQYF. V is TRBV29-1 and J is TRBJ2-5; tentative D call: TRBD1 (6 bases). The CDR3 is made up of 14 amino acids. The germline V gene encodes CDR1 SQVTM and CDR2 ANQGSEA. With 1 base removed from V and 11 bases from J, the gap between germline ends came to 20 bases.

The CDR3: CSAGWTENDIQYF. The CDR3 nucleotides read TGCAGTGCGGGCTGGACAGAGAATGACATTCAGTACTTC. The chain joins TRBV20-1 to TRBJ2-5, with D tentatively TRBD1 (6 bases). The J call could be wrong; TRBJ2-4 is a better fit for the DNA end. The germline V gene has CDR1 DFQATT and CDR2 SNEGSKA (reference sequence). The CDR3 covers 13 residues.

V gene TRBV20-1 combines with J gene TRBJ1-2; D not certain. V dropped 0 bases and J dropped 2 bases, with 13 bases sitting between them. The CDR3 consists of 15 residues. Germline V gives CDR1 DFQATT, CDR2 SNEGSKA (reference sequence). The CDR3 DNA reads as TGCAGTGCTAGAGATTCGCGGTACCTCAACTATGGCTACACCTTC. This encodes CSARDSRYLNYGYTF.

The chain employs TRBV4-2 and TRBJ2-7; 8 nucleotides line up with TRBD2. The CDR3 is made up of 14 amino acids. Trimming took 2 bases from V and 3 from J; bases not matched to a gene: 3. The germline gives CDR1 LGHNA, CDR2 YNFKEQ. The CDR3 is CASSQRSGSYEQYF. The CDR3 nucleotides read TGTGCCAGCAGCCAAAGAAGCGGGAGCTACGAGCAGTACTTC.

This clonotype was counted a few times. The genes are TRBV9 and TRBJ2-7, with 10 bases lining up with TRBD1. CDR1 SGDLS and CDR2 YYNGEE come from the germline V gene. This CDR3 has 14 residues. The J segment lost 2 bases and the V segment lost 5 bases, leaving 4 bases of the junction unmatched. CDR3 coding DNA: TGTGCCAGCAGTGTGGACAGGGGGACCTACGAGCAGTACTTC. Translated, it gives CASSVDRGTYEQYF.

The V gene is TRBV6-6, the J gene TRBJ2-2, with D possibly called TRBD1 or TRBD2 (5 bases each). Trimming removed 7 bases from V and 6 bases from J, with 12 bases in between. Per the germline V gene, CDR1 is MNHNY and CDR2 is SVGAGI (reference sequence). The CDR3 is 13 residues long. As DNA, the CDR3 is TGTGCCAGCACCCATGGGGGTCCCGGGGAGCTGTTTTTT. It yields the protein CASTHGGPGELFF.

This clonotype occurred a few times. V and J are TRBV7-9 and TRBJ2-7; 8 nucleotides match TRBD1. Trimming took 1 base from V and 3 from J; bases not matched to a gene: 8. The CDR3 is 16 amino acids. In germline, CDR1 is SEHNR, CDR2 FQNEAQ (reference sequence). CDR3 DNA: TGTGCCAGCAGCTTAGGGGGGACAGGAGGCCTCTACGAGCAGTACTTC. This translates into CASSLGGTGGLYEQYF.

In its sample, this clonotype was seen a few times. The chain links TRBV29-1 to TRBJ2-1; TRBD2 matches at 13 bases. Germline V gene data show CDR1 as SQVTM and CDR2 as ANQGSEA. Trimming removed 6 bases from V and 6 bases from J; junction bases left unmatched: 5. This CDR3 region has 14 residues. The DNA of the CDR3 is TGCAGCGTCGCGGGACTAGCGGGACCCAATGAGCAGTTCTTC. It specifies CSVAGLAGPNEQFF.

This clonotype has only a few counts. J is TRBJ2-7 and V is TRBV29-1, with TRBD1 as a possible D gene (6 bases). The CDR3 contains 12 residues. CDR1 is SQVTM, CDR2 ANQGSEA, per germline. Trimming left V 4 bases short and J 3 bases short, with 10 bases between. DNA of the CDR3: TGCAGCGTTGGACTGGACAGCTACGAGCAGTACTTC. Its protein is CSVGLDSYEQYF.

For the CDR3, the DNA is TGTGCCTGGAGTCAACCGGAACACTATGGCTACACCTTC. Translating it yields CAWSQPEHYGYTF. V gene TRBV30 combines with J gene TRBJ1-2; D call uncertain. The CDR3 is made up of 13 amino acids. Germline V lookup: CDR1 GTSNPN, CDR2 SVGIG (reference sequence). Between the trimmed V and J ends, which lost 2 bases and 3 bases, there was a span of 10 bases.

This clonotype has a handful of counts. This sequence joins TRBV5-1 and TRBJ2-4; unclear D gene. The end of the DNA aligns better with TRBJ2-7, so the J call may be wrong. The CDR3 covers 11 residues. Germline CDR1 is SGHRS and CDR2 is YFSETQ. In nucleotides, the CDR3 is TGCGCCAGCGGGCCGCGCTACGAGCAGTACTTC. Encoded protein: CASGPRYEQYF.

CDR3 amino acids: CAISGRGPQETQYF. CDR3 sequence (DNA): TGTGCCATCAGCGGCCGAGGCCCCCAAGAGACCCAGTACTTC. The V call is TRBV10-3, the J call TRBJ2-5, with D hard to call. Trimming removed 6 bases from V and 1 base from J, with 12 bases in between. CDR3 length: 14 amino acids. CDR1 is ENHRY, CDR2 SYGVKD, per germline.

The chain is built from TRBV12-3 or TRBV12-4 and TRBJ2-3; D unresolved. Between the trimmed V and J ends, which lost 7 bases and 0 bases, there was a span of 11 bases. This CDR3 contains 14 residues. The CDR3 loop is CASTLRPSTDTQYF. CDR3 nucleotides: TGTGCCAGCACCCTCCGCCCTAGCACAGATACGCAGTATTTT.